The text below deals with one T cell receptor (beta chain). What it recognizes is unknown. Unfractionated whole blood yielded total RNA, and T cells were not sorted. Template switching added UMIs carrying a 6-nucleotide sample barcode. One entry per CDR3 protein, without DNA, is what TCRdb gives after re-calling the 5' RACE reads. The table lists fewer than 110,000 distinct CDR3 sequences. This record comes from a study of monozygotic twins with inflammatory bowel disease. Study-wide points: T cell subtypes that differed could not be told apart. Other individuals had fewer clonotypes in common with IBD patients than with healthy twins, especially with disease activity.

CDR3 size: 16 residues. This receptor was taken from a human donor with ulcerative colitis or Crohn's disease, or a healthy co-twin of an affected twin (not recorded which). Sequences were obtained from blood. The chain is built from TRBV12-3 or TRBV12-4 and TRBJ2-3; no DNA is available, so the TRBD2 call from TCRdb remains unchecked. CDR3: CASRNRGWRATDTQYF.